The source of this TCR beta chain is a study of T cell responses to AZD1222 COVID-19 vaccine. Findings and limits, study-wide: Spike-wide coverage was observed for vaccine-associated CD4 TCRs, with dominant responses at 160-218 and 743-854. White British donors predominated, females outnumbered males, and clonal diversity was possibly underestimated. Only a handful of AZD1222 recipients were seropositive at baseline.

Profiling relied on immunoSEQ multiplex PCR, and the TCRdb table lists in-frame clones only, not all of them. The sample has over 100,000 clones, 85% to 95% seen once; the top ten hold under 2%. Per the germline V gene, CDR1 is SGHTA and CDR2 is FQGTGA. The V end lost 3 bases, the J end lost 0 bases, and 9 bases lay between the germline ends. The CDR3 runs to 15 residues. Comments on this clone: Its antigen is not known.

The TCR originated in an adult in good health. This chain uses TRBV7-3 with TRBJ2-1; the D gene is possibly TRBD2 (5 bases). The sample in question was peripheral blood, obtained on day 0 of AZD1222 vaccination. CDR3 in DNA: TGTGCCAGCAGCTTGCTAGGAGGCTCCTACAATGAGCAGTTCTTC. It codes for CASSLLGGSYNEQFF.